These 24 T cell receptor beta chains originate from one sample sequenced in a study of T cell responses to AZD1222 COVID-19 vaccine (dated by TCRdb to 2020 to 2023). What the time point label conveys for this sample: about 28 days (+/-7) after the second vaccine dose. The library was produced with the immunoSEQ multiplex PCR assay. TCRdb limited this immuneACCESS table to in-frame rearrangements with V and J called. A share of clones is missing; checked studies link under half to unresolved V genes, and the rest is unexplained. In this sample the table shows roughly 120,000 clones, around 83% of which occur a single time. The ten largest clones represent around 17% of the sample. This sample comprised peripheral blood, obtained 28 days after the second AZD1222 dose. The receptor set was obtained from an adult who received the AZD1222 COVID-19 vaccine.

Here the CDR3 reads CASRREGPYGYTF. The CDR3 DNA reads as TGTGCCAGCAGGCGGGAAGGACCCTATGGCTACACCTTC. The chain has TRBV12-3 or TRBV12-4 and TRBJ1-2; unclear D gene. V lost 6 bases to trimming and J lost 4 bases, with 12 bases between them. The CDR3 is 13 amino acids.

This clone turned up a few times. V is TRBV4-3 and J is TRBJ2-2; D uncertain. Trimming removed 0 bases from V and 1 base from J, with 15 bases in between. The CDR3 sequence is 18 residues long. Per germline, CDR1 LGHNA and CDR2 YSLEER. DNA of the CDR3: TGCGCCAGCAGCCAAGATAGGGTTGGGTACCTGAACACCGGGGAGCTGTTTTTT. Protein: CASSQDRVGYLNTGELFF.

The rearrangement joins TRBV24-1 to TRBJ1-1; no clear D gene. In germline, CDR1 is KGHDR, CDR2 SFDVKD. The CDR3 has 13 amino acids. Trimming shortened V by 3 bases and J by 6 bases, and 10 bases separated the two germline ends. Written as DNA, the CDR3 is TGTGCCACCAGTGATACCTCTGGGGCTGAAGCTTTCTTT. Residues: CATSDTSGAEAFF.

The V gene is TRBV29-1, the J gene TRBJ1-2; D is possibly TRBD1 (6 bases). The CDR3 spans 11 residues. Germline CDR1 is SQVTM and CDR2 is ANQGSEA. The V end lost 4 bases, the J end lost 7 bases, and 10 bases lay between the germline ends. The CDR3 DNA sequence: TGCAGCGTTGCCAGGGGAGGTGGCTACACCTTC. This gives the protein CSVARGGGYTF.

The chain has TRBV28 and TRBJ2-7, with 9 nucleotides matching TRBD1. Germline CDR1 MDHEN, CDR2 SYDVKM. J lost 1 base, V lost 4 bases, and 8 bases had no gene match. This CDR3 has 16 amino acids. Written as DNA, the CDR3 is TGTGCCAGCAGTTCTACCGGGACAGGGAGTTCCTACGAGCAGTACTTC. Translated: CASSSTGTGSSYEQYF.

This chain links TRBV19 with TRBJ2-1; D is undetermined. The CDR3 is 12 residues long. Trimming removed 1 base at V and 6 bases at J, with 4 bases between. Germline-derived CDR1 and CDR2 are LNHDA and SQIVND (reference sequence). CDR3 amino acids: CASSIGRNEQFF. CDR3 coding DNA: TGTGCCAGTAGTATAGGGCGCAATGAGCAGTTCTTC.

This chain joins TRBV29-1 and TRBJ1-1; TRBD1 might be the D (5 bases). Looked up from germline, CDR1 is SQVTM and CDR2 is ANQGSEA. The V end lost 7 bases, the J end lost 1 base, and 13 bases lay between the germline ends. This CDR3 is 13 amino acids long. CDR3 region: CSAMWGTNTEAFF. The CDR3 DNA is TGCAGCGCCATGTGGGGGACGAACACTGAAGCTTTCTTT.

This clone was seen once. The chain couples TRBV7-9 to TRBJ2-1; D gene unclear. With 6 bases removed from V and 10 bases from J, the gap between germline ends came to 13 bases. Germline V gene sequence: CDR1 SEHNR, CDR2 FQNEAQ (reference sequence). This CDR3 is built from 12 residues. The CDR3 spells CASSSNRGEQFF. CDR3 DNA: TGTGCCAGCAGTAGCAATCGAGGCGAGCAGTTCTTC.

This clone was counted only a few times. DNA of the CDR3: TGCGCCAGCAGTCCCGACCTCACAGATACGCAGTATTTT. This codes for CASSPDLTDTQYF. This sequence joins TRBV5-1 and TRBJ2-3; D call uncertain. The ends were cut back, 5 bases at V and 2 bases at J, with 9 bases in the middle. This CDR3 contains 13 residues. The germline V gene encodes CDR1 SGHRS and CDR2 YFSETQ.

This clone has more than one count but fewer than ten. The V gene is TRBV11-2, the J gene TRBJ2-7, with 13 nucleotides matching TRBD2. V shed 5 bases and J 0 bases; nucleotides not matched to a gene: 1. Germline V gene data show CDR1 as SGHAT and CDR2 as FQNNGV. CDR3 size: 15 residues. This CDR3 reads CASSRLAGGSYEQYF. CDR3 coding DNA: TGTGCCAGCAGCAGACTAGCGGGAGGCTCCTACGAGCAGTACTTC.

J is TRBJ1-1 and V is TRBV4-1; D is unresolved. This CDR3 is built from 15 residues. The V gene's germline CDR1 is MGHRA and CDR2 YSYEKL. The V and J ends lost 1 base and 1 base respectively, with 10 bases between them. CDR3 loop: CASSQGGGRNTEAFF. CDR3 DNA: TGCGCCAGCAGCCAAGGTGGAGGTCGGAACACTGAAGCTTTCTTT.

The V gene is TRBV10-3, the J gene TRBJ2-2, with 10 bases aligning to TRBD2. This CDR3 contains 16 residues. V was pared by 3 bases and J by 3 bases, with 4 bases of the junction left unmatched. The V gene's germline CDR1 is ENHRY and CDR2 SYGVKD. As DNA, the CDR3 is TGTGCCATCAGTGATTCCGGGACTAGCGACACCGGGGAGCTGTTTTTT. This codes for CAISDSGTSDTGELFF.

The chain employs TRBV7-3 and TRBJ2-1, with TRBD2 as a possible D gene (6 bases). The CDR3 sequence is 16 residues long. Per germline, CDR1 SGHTA and CDR2 FQGTGA. Trimming stripped 4 bases from V and 6 bases from J, with 19 bases between. The CDR3 region is CASSSPLALGVNEQFF. The DNA of the CDR3 is TGTGCCAGCAGCTCTCCCCTAGCGCTGGGTGTCAATGAGCAGTTCTTC.

This clone has more than one count but fewer than ten. The rearrangement joins TRBV20-1 to TRBJ2-5; D gene unclear. Trimming cost V 5 bases and J 5 bases, with 9 bases left between them. This CDR3 region has 11 residues. The germline V gene encodes CDR1 DFQATT and CDR2 SNEGSKA (reference sequence). CDR3 bases: TGCAGTGCTGAGGTTGGGGAGACCCAGTACTTC. As protein: CSAEVGETQYF.

The V call is TRBV18, the J call TRBJ1-2; no clear D. The CDR3 is 15 amino acids. V was pared by 3 bases and J by 1 base, with 12 bases between. Looked up from germline, CDR1 is KGHSH and CDR2 is LQKENI. DNA for the CDR3: TGTGCCAGCTCACCCCGCGAGGGTTTTAACTATGGCTACACCTTC. Its translation: CASSPREGFNYGYTF.

This chain links TRBV5-4 with TRBJ2-1, with 11 bases lining up with TRBD2. CDR3 length equals 18 residues. Germline CDR1 and CDR2: SGHNT and YYREEE (reference sequence). Unmatched junction bases numbered 11, after V lost 0 bases and J lost 6 bases. CDR3 DNA sequence: TGTGCCAGCAGCTTGGCCTCGATAGCGGGAGGGCCTTCCAATGAGCAGTTCTTC. Amino acids: CASSLASIAGGPSNEQFF.

The V gene is TRBV7-9, the J gene TRBJ1-5; D possibly corresponds to TRBD1 (5 bases). There are 12 residues in the CDR3. The germline CDR1 and CDR2 sequences are SEHNR and FQNEAQ (reference sequence). V lost 2 bases to trimming and J lost 6 bases, with 5 bases between them. The CDR3 protein is CASSLQGQPQHF. The CDR3 bases are TGTGCCAGCAGCTTACAGGGTCAGCCCCAGCATTTT.

The chain is built from TRBV21-1 and TRBJ2-7; no check of the table's D call, TRBD1, against the DNA was made. TRBV21-1 is listed as a pseudogene. CDR3 size: 14 residues. CDR3 sequence reads: CASSSRDRGREQYF. CDR3 coding DNA: TGTGCCAGCAGCAGCCGGGACAGGGGTCGCGAGCAGTACTTC.

The CDR3 DNA reads TGTGCCAGCAGTGAAATTCAGGGGCCGCGATCACCCCTCCACTTT. Protein: CASSEIQGPRSPLHF. This chain links TRBV2 with TRBJ1-6; D is perhaps TRBD1 (6 bases). Trimming cost V 2 bases and J 10 bases, with 15 bases left between them. Per germline, CDR1 SNHLY and CDR2 FYNNEI. The length of the CDR3 is 15 residues.

The J gene is TRBJ2-7, the V gene TRBV5-6; perhaps TRBD1 as D (6 bases). Trimming left V 4 bases short and J 4 bases short, with 15 bases between. The CDR3 loop spans 14 amino acids. Per the germline V gene, CDR1 is SGHDT and CDR2 is YYEEEE. The CDR3 here is CASSLTQGLYEQYF. The CDR3 DNA follows: TGTGCCAGCAGCCTTACACAGGGCCTTTACGAGCAGTACTTC.

A few counts support this clone. The chain links TRBV7-8 to TRBJ1-5; D gene ambiguous. Looked up from germline, CDR1 is SGHVS and CDR2 is FQNEAQ. The CDR3 totals 16 residues. Trimming stripped 5 bases from V and 3 bases from J, with 17 bases between. CDR3 sequence: CASSLLWPGDNQPQHF. The CDR3 nucleotides are TGTGCCAGCAGCCTCCTTTGGCCCGGGGACAATCAGCCCCAGCATTTT.

The V call is TRBV19, the J call TRBJ1-1, with D unresolved. With 0 bases removed from V and 1 base from J, the gap between germline ends came to 15 bases. The CDR3 is 17 amino acids. The V gene's germline CDR1 is LNHDA and CDR2 SQIVND (reference sequence). CDR3 coding DNA: TGTGCCAGTAGTATAGATCCCTTTGCTACGGAGAACACTGAAGCTTTCTTT. The encoded protein is CASSIDPFATENTEAFF.

The count of this clone is one. V is TRBV14 and J is TRBJ2-3; D is possibly TRBD1 or TRBD2 (5 bases each). This CDR3 region has 17 residues. The V end lost 3 bases, the J end lost 4 bases, and 20 bases lay between the germline ends. Looked up from germline, CDR1 is SGHDN and CDR2 is FVKESK. The CDR3 region is CASSQMVRGKGADTQYF. CDR3 in DNA: TGTGCCAGCAGCCAGATGGTGAGGGGAAAGGGCGCAGATACGCAGTATTTT.

Details on this clone: A much larger clone lies a single base off, so this may be a read error. This chain connects TRBV7-3 to TRBJ2-2, with no clear D. Trimming shortened V by 4 bases and J by 0 bases, and 0 bases separated the two germline ends. In germline, CDR1 is SGHTA, CDR2 FQGTGA. The CDR3 covers 12 residues. The CDR3 loop reads CASSSNTGELFF. The CDR3 DNA follows: TGTGCCAGCAGCTCGAACACCGGGGAGCTGTTTTTT. Full variable domain (missing parts from reference TRBV7-3 and TRBJ2-2): GAGVSQTPSNKVTEKGKYVELRCDPISGHTALYWYRQSLGQGPEFLIYFQGTGAADDSGLPNDRFFAVRPEGSVSTLKIQRTERGDSAVYLCASSSNTGELFFGEGSRLTVL.